The 27 T cell receptor beta chains reported below all come from one sample, sequenced in a study of identical twins. A single record per CDR3 protein comes from TCRdb applying MiXCR to the 5' RACE reads. The sample consists of about 430,000 distinct CDR3 sequences, around a sixth of them appearing once. The material sequenced was naive T cells sorted from blood. These receptors were obtained from a man aged 50-60 years in good health.

There are many counts of this clonotype. The rearrangement joins TRBV4-1 to TRBJ2-5; 10 nucleotides align to TRBD1. The CDR3 has 15 residues. Germline V gives CDR1 MGHRA, CDR2 YSYEKL. V trimming: 3 bases; J trimming: 5 bases; junction bases outside the gene matches: 6. The CDR3 DNA follows: TGCGCCAGCAGCCAGCCGGGACAGGGGTACGAGACCCAGTACTTC. Protein product: CASSQPGQGYETQYF.

This clonotype was found a few times. V usage is TRBV6-2 or TRBV6-3 and J usage is TRBJ2-7; the match to TRBD2 covers 7 bases. V was clipped by 5 bases and J by 2 bases; unmatched bases: 6. Germline CDR1 and CDR2: MNHEY and SVGEGT. This CDR3 has 14 residues. Here the CDR3 reads CASSLAALTYEQYF. The CDR3 region has the DNA TGTGCCAGCAGTCTAGCGGCACTTACCTACGAGCAGTACTTC.

This chain joins TRBV5-1 and TRBJ2-1; tentatively, D is TRBD2 (6 bases). The length of the CDR3 is 16 residues. Germline V gene lookup returns CDR1 SGHRS and CDR2 YFSETQ. Trimming stripped 5 bases from V and 0 bases from J, with 15 bases between. The CDR3 DNA is TGCGCCAGCAGTCCACCGGACTACAGCTCCTACAATGAGCAGTTCTTC. Its protein is CASSPPDYSSYNEQFF.

This clonotype was observed a handful of times. Here the CDR3 DNA reads TGTGCCAGCAGTTTCAGGTACGAGCAGTACTTC. It translates to CASSFRYEQYF. This rearrangement joins TRBV28 to TRBJ2-7, with D hard to call. The V end was cut by 3 bases, the J end by 4 bases, with 4 bases between. The CDR3 runs 11 residues. CDR1 and CDR2 (germline): MDHEN, SYDVKM.

V usage is TRBV20-1 and J usage is TRBJ2-3; D is unresolved. Germline V gives CDR1 DFQATT, CDR2 SNEGSKA (reference sequence). The CDR3 extends over 15 amino acids. The V end was cut by 1 base, the J end by 0 bases, with 11 bases between. CDR3 DNA sequence: TGCAGTGCTAGAGGGCGTCCTCCTAGCACAGATACGCAGTATTTT. This sequence encodes CSARGRPPSTDTQYF.

This clonotype was recorded at least ten times. The chain employs TRBV27 and TRBJ2-1; D gene ambiguous. The germline gives CDR1 MNHEY, CDR2 SMNVEV (reference sequence). The CDR3 is 13 amino acids. The V and J ends lost 0 bases and 4 bases respectively, with 4 bases between them. The CDR3, as DNA: TGTGCCAGCAGTTTATCTCCTTACAATGAGCAGTTCTTC. Amino acids: CASSLSPYNEQFF.

This clonotype was observed many times. The CDR3 nucleotides are TGCAGTGCTAGAGATTGGAATCTCAATGAGCAGTTCTTC. Translation gives CSARDWNLNEQFF. The V gene is TRBV20-1, the J gene TRBJ2-1; D not resolved. V was clipped by 0 bases and J by 6 bases, with 9 bases between them. Germline V CDR1 and CDR2: DFQATT, SNEGSKA (reference sequence). The CDR3 length is 13 residues.

The genes are TRBV6-1 and TRBJ2-5; 10 positions match TRBD1. V was pared by 6 bases and J by 5 bases, with 6 bases of the junction left unmatched. The CDR3 consists of 14 residues. The germline CDR1 and CDR2 sequences are MNHNS and SASEGT. In DNA, the CDR3 is TGTGCCAGCAGAGGGGACAGGGGTACGGAGACCCAGTACTTC. This sequence encodes CASRGDRGTETQYF.

V and J are TRBV7-3 and TRBJ2-1; 9 bases are shared with TRBD1. This CDR3 spans 16 amino acids. Germline values: CDR1 SGHTA, CDR2 FQGTGA. The V and J ends lost 2 bases and 5 bases, in that order; junction bases with no gene match: 7. The CDR3 here is CASSLAGTGIDNEQFF. The CDR3 region has the DNA TGTGCCAGCAGCTTAGCGGGGACAGGGATCGACAATGAGCAGTTCTTC. The full variable domain, its missing parts supplied by reference TRBV7-3 and TRBJ2-1, is GAGVSQTPSNKVTEKGKYVELRCDPISGHTALYWYRQSLGQGPEFLIYFQGTGAADDSGLPNDRFFAVRPEGSVSTLKIQRTERGDSAVYLCASSLAGTGIDNEQFFGPGTRLTVL.

V gene TRBV5-1 combines with J gene TRBJ2-3; D remains unclear. The CDR3 sequence is 15 residues long. The V end lost 0 bases, the J end lost 1 base, and 9 bases lay between the germline ends. Germline V gene data show CDR1 as SGHRS and CDR2 as YFSETQ. Written as DNA, the CDR3 is TGCGCCAGCAGCTTGGCCGTCGCAGGCACAGATACGCAGTATTTT. Residues: CASSLAVAGTDTQYF.

This clonotype appeared a few times. V is TRBV7-2 and J is TRBJ2-7; D is possibly TRBD1 or TRBD2 (5 bases each). Trimming stripped 2 bases from V and 0 bases from J, with 11 bases between. The CDR3 contains 15 residues. The germline V gene encodes CDR1 SGHTA and CDR2 FQGNSA. In DNA, the CDR3 is TGTGCCAGCAGCTTAAGGGACCTCCTCTCCTACGAGCAGTACTTC. Its protein product is CASSLRDLLSYEQYF.

V usage is TRBV5-4 and J usage is TRBJ2-1; 8 positions match TRBD1. The CDR3 has 15 amino acids. Germline V CDR1 and CDR2: SGHNT, YYREEE (reference sequence). The V and J ends lost 0 bases and 3 bases, in that order; junction bases with no gene match: 2. CDR3 in amino acids: CASSLGGQVYNEQFF. CDR3 nucleotide sequence: TGTGCCAGCAGCTTGGGGGGACAGGTCTACAATGAGCAGTTCTTC.

There are a few counts of this clonotype. The chain recombines TRBV4-2 with TRBJ2-7; D unresolved. Germline CDR1 and CDR2: LGHNA and YNFKEQ. Trimming stripped 0 bases from V and 4 bases from J, with 13 bases between. This CDR3 region has 15 residues. The CDR3 protein is CASSQDLREHYEQYF. CDR3 nucleotides: TGTGCCAGCAGCCAAGATTTGAGAGAACATTACGAGCAGTACTTC.

This chain connects TRBV12-3 or TRBV12-4 to TRBJ1-4; TRBD1 matches 7 bases. The J segment lost 5 bases and the V segment lost 8 bases, leaving 5 bases of the junction unmatched. The CDR3 sequence is 13 residues long. The CDR3 coding sequence is TGTGCCAGCTTACAGGGGATAAATGAAAAACTGTTTTTT. This encodes CASLQGINEKLFF.

The rearrangement links TRBV5-6 to TRBJ2-1; the D gene is possibly TRBD1 (5 bases). V dropped 4 bases and J dropped 3 bases, with 17 bases sitting between them. The germline CDR1 and CDR2 sequences are SGHDT and YYEEEE. There are 16 residues in the CDR3. CDR3 sequence: CASSRRQTRLYNEQFF. CDR3 DNA sequence: TGTGCCAGCAGCCGAAGACAGACACGTCTCTACAATGAGCAGTTCTTC.

This clonotype occurred many times. The chain employs TRBV4-3 and TRBJ1-2; D gene uncertain. The CDR3 extends over 14 amino acids. Germline CDR1 reads LGHNA; CDR2 reads YSLEER. V lost 0 bases, J lost 4 bases, and 9 bases lay in between. CDR3 loop: CASSQDPGSYGYTF. The CDR3 region has the DNA TGCGCCAGCAGCCAAGATCCGGGTTCCTATGGCTACACCTTC.

This rearrangement joins TRBV5-1 to TRBJ1-6; 9 nucleotides match TRBD1. Germline loops: CDR1 SGHRS, CDR2 YFSETQ. J was trimmed by 8 bases and V by 3 bases; bases with no gene match: 3. CDR3 length: 14 residues. The CDR3 nucleotides read TGCGCCAGCAGCTGGGGACAGGGTGATTCACCCCTCCACTTT. It encodes CASSWGQGDSPLHF.

This clonotype was observed a handful of times. The chain is built from TRBV20-1 and TRBJ2-3; 11 bases align to TRBD2. Germline V gene sequence: CDR1 DFQATT, CDR2 SNEGSKA (reference sequence). The CDR3 is 16 residues long. V was clipped by 5 bases and J by 0 bases; unmatched bases: 7. The CDR3 region is CSALKRLAGSTDTQYF. The DNA for the CDR3 is TGCAGTGCTCTAAAGAGACTAGCGGGGAGCACAGATACGCAGTATTTT.

The chain combines TRBV12-3 or TRBV12-4 with TRBJ1-4, with no clear D. This CDR3 region has 12 residues. V was pared by 6 bases and J by 5 bases, with 7 bases between. This CDR3 is CASRFPNEKLFF. The CDR3 DNA reads TGTGCCAGCAGGTTCCCGAATGAAAAACTGTTTTTT.

This clonotype was picked up many times. The chain combines TRBV2 with TRBJ2-1, with 9 positions matching TRBD2. Germline V gives CDR1 SNHLY, CDR2 FYNNEI. The CDR3 is 13 residues long. V shed 4 bases and J 7 bases; nucleotides not matched to a gene: 2. CDR3 in amino acids: CASSGLAGNEQFF. The CDR3 DNA sequence: TGTGCCAGCAGTGGTCTAGCGGGAAATGAGCAGTTCTTC.

This chain joins TRBV20-1 and TRBJ1-5, with D perhaps TRBD1 (6 bases). V lost 4 bases to trimming and J lost 5 bases, with 12 bases between them. There are 13 residues in the CDR3. Germline V CDR1 and CDR2: DFQATT, SNEGSKA (reference sequence). CDR3 protein: CSAKGQYDQPQHF. CDR3 coding DNA: TGCAGTGCTAAGGGACAATATGATCAGCCCCAGCATTTT.

This clonotype came up a few times. V is TRBV13 and J is TRBJ2-5; tentatively, D is TRBD1 (7 bases). V dropped 5 bases and J dropped 4 bases, with 20 bases sitting between them. Germline V gene data show CDR1 as PRHDT and CDR2 as FYEKMQ (reference sequence). The CDR3 totals 16 residues. CDR3 sequence (DNA): TGTGCCAGCAGCCCCCAGCAGGGGGGCCTGGGAGAGACCCAGTACTTC. Residues: CASSPQQGGLGETQYF.

Only a few counts were recorded for this clonotype. This chain links TRBV7-9 with TRBJ1-1; D may be TRBD1 (5 bases). Trimming removed 2 bases at V and 1 base at J, with 8 bases between. CDR1 is SEHNR, CDR2 FQNEAQ, per germline (reference sequence). The CDR3 has 14 residues. The CDR3 DNA reads as TGTGCCAGCAGCTTACCGGGACGGAACACTGAAGCTTTCTTT. Translating gives CASSLPGRNTEAFF. Full variable domain (remainder filled in from reference TRBV7-9 and TRBJ1-1): DTGVSQNPRHKITKRGQNVTFRCDPISEHNRLYWYRQTLGQGPEFLTYFQNEAQLEKSRLLSDRFSAERPKGSFSTLEIQRTEQGDSAMYLCASSLPGRNTEAFFGQGTRLTVV.

The table lists this clonotype with a few counts. The chain employs TRBV12-3 or TRBV12-4 and TRBJ2-1; no reliable D call. The length of the CDR3 is 15 residues. Trimming shortened V by 2 bases and J by 8 bases, and 16 bases separated the two germline ends. As DNA, the CDR3 is TGTGCCAGCAGTTTAAACCAACTATCAGGCGATGAGCAGTTCTTC. It yields the protein CASSLNQLSGDEQFF.

This clonotype was counted once. The rearrangement joins TRBV27 to TRBJ2-1, with D possibly being TRBD2 (5 bases). There are 16 residues in the CDR3. V was clipped by 2 bases and J by 7 bases, with 18 bases between them. Germline loops: CDR1 MNHEY, CDR2 SMNVEV (reference sequence). The CDR3 bases are TGTGCCAGCAGTTTACTAGCAACAAACGGTGTGAATGAGCAGTTCTTC. Translated: CASSLLATNGVNEQFF.

The sample holds a few counts of this clonotype. The V call is TRBV10-3, the J call TRBJ2-7, with D tentatively TRBD2 (5 bases). The CDR3 consists of 13 residues. Trimming removed 3 bases from V and 4 bases from J, with 10 bases in between. The germline V gene has CDR1 ENHRY and CDR2 SYGVKD. The DNA of the CDR3 is TGTGCCATCAGTGATACAACGGGGTACGAGCAGTACTTC. It specifies CAISDTTGYEQYF.

This clonotype was counted between two and nine times. The gene calls are TRBV5-6 and TRBJ2-2; 7 bases match TRBD2. Germline trimming cut 6 bases from V and 4 bases from J; bases unmatched to any gene: 6. This CDR3 is built from 14 residues. Per the germline V gene, CDR1 is SGHDT and CDR2 is YYEEEE. The CDR3 spells CASNGGWSTGELFF. CDR3 bases: TGTGCCAGCAACGGGGGGTGGAGCACCGGGGAGCTGTTTTTT.